This T cell receptor beta chain was captured by sequencing in a study of blood T cell repertoires in COVID-19. Study summary: Samples came from the United States, Italy and Spain, spanning acute and convalescent COVID-19.

The length of the CDR3 is 16 residues. Germline assignment: CDR1 SGHTA and CDR2 FQGNSA. J gave up 0 bases and V 4 bases, and 8 bases lay outside the gene matches. Repertoires were generated with immunoSEQ multiplex PCR, while TCRdb's copy carries only in-frame clones and drops some. This sample has some 170,000 clones, with about 80% found just once. The sample comprised peripheral blood. The receptor was derived from a woman over 75 with acute or convalescent COVID-19. The V gene is TRBV7-2, the J gene TRBJ2-7; 8 bases fit TRBD1. This CDR3 is CASSSGQAPASYEQYF. The CDR3 DNA sequence: TGTGCCAGCAGCTCGGGACAGGCGCCGGCCTCCTACGAGCAGTACTTC.